The 9 T cell receptor beta chains below all came from one sample that was sequenced in a study of shared clonotypes between healthy human individuals. Produced via immunoSEQ multiplex PCR; TCRdb's table is partial and in-frame only. This sample has millions of clones, with roughly 95% found just once. Sequenced input: naive CD4+ T cells sorted from blood. Indicated subset: CD45RA+ positively selected. These receptors all come from a man in his late teens or twenties in good health.

The chain couples TRBV2 to TRBJ2-7, with D unclear. Germline V lookup: CDR1 SNHLY, CDR2 FYNNEI. CDR3 length equals 12 residues. Trimming stripped 7 bases from V and 1 base from J, with 8 bases between. DNA for the CDR3: TGTGCCAGCAACCCGACATCCTACGAGCAGTACTTC. Amino acid sequence: CASNPTSYEQYF. Full variable domain (missing parts from reference TRBV2 and TRBJ2-7): EPEVTQTPSHQVTQMGQEVILRCVPISNHLYFYWYRQILGQKVEFLVSFYNNEISEKSEIFDDQFSVERPDGSNFTLKIRSTKLEDSAMYFCASNPTSYEQYFGPGTRLTVT.

Remarks on this clone: At one boundary the junction diverges from the germline segment, which might be a read error. V usage is TRBV7-7 and J usage is TRBJ2-5, with D perhaps TRBD2 (7 bases). CDR3 length: 13 amino acids. From germline, CDR1 is SSHAT and CDR2 FNYEAQ (reference sequence). The CDR3 loop is CASSRRGRETQYF. The CDR3 DNA reads as TGTGCTAGCAGCAGGCGGGGGCGAGAGACCCAGTACTTC.

The chain carries TRBV11-2 and TRBJ1-2, with D possibly matching TRBD1 (5 bases). The CDR3 is 16 amino acids. The V gene lost 0 bases and the J gene lost 0 bases, with 11 bases spanning the gap. CDR1 SGHAT and CDR2 FQNNGV come from the germline V gene. The CDR3 spells CASSLDGTAPNYGYTF. The CDR3 bases are TGTGCCAGCAGCTTAGATGGGACGGCCCCTAACTATGGCTACACCTTC.

The rearrangement uses TRBV6-5 and TRBJ2-1; 12 nucleotides align to TRBD2. The CDR3 covers 15 residues. Germline V gene sequence: CDR1 MNHEY, CDR2 SVGAGI. V trimming: 6 bases; J trimming: 6 bases; junction bases outside the gene matches: 6. The CDR3 sequence is CASSALAGGPNEQFF. The CDR3 nucleotides are TGTGCCAGCAGCGCACTAGCGGGAGGCCCCAATGAGCAGTTCTTC.

As to this clone: This same CDR3 is encoded by further DNA sequences in the sample. The chain has TRBV30 and TRBJ1-5; D remains ambiguous. Germline CDR1 GTSNPN, CDR2 SVGIG (reference sequence). The CDR3 contains 13 residues. The V end was cut by 2 bases, the J end by 0 bases, with 5 bases between. The CDR3 loop reads CAWSSDSNQPQHF. In DNA form, the CDR3 reads TGTGCCTGGAGTTCCGATAGCAATCAGCCCCAGCATTTT.

The chain joins TRBV28 to TRBJ1-5; D call uncertain. V was trimmed by 5 bases and J by 4 bases, leaving 15 bases between them. CDR1 is MDHEN and CDR2 is SYDVKM in the germline V gene. CDR3 length: 15 residues. This CDR3 reads CASSLYVLGNQPQHF. CDR3 coding DNA: TGTGCCAGCAGTCTATACGTACTGGGAAATCAGCCCCAGCATTTT.

V is TRBV4-3 and J is TRBJ1-4; a weak D match, TRBD1 (6 bases). This CDR3 comprises 17 residues. Germline CDR1 is LGHNA and CDR2 is YSLEER. V was pared by 5 bases and J by 4 bases, with 20 bases between. This chain's CDR3 is CASSETLGGPNNEKLFF. Here the CDR3 DNA reads TGCGCCAGCAGCGAAACCTTGGGGGGGCCAAATAATGAAAAACTGTTTTTT.

On this clone itself: The same CDR3 is also encoded by other DNA sequences in this sample. The gene calls are TRBV7-2 and TRBJ1-1; D is ambiguous. CDR1 is SGHTA, CDR2 FQGNSA, per germline. The CDR3 covers 13 residues. V was clipped by 4 bases and J by 4 bases, with 10 bases between them. For the CDR3, the DNA is TGTGCCAGCAGCTCCCTGGGAAGCACTGAAGCTTTCTTT. Residues: CASSSLGSTEAFF.

The chain combines TRBV5-1 with TRBJ2-7, with D perhaps TRBD2 (5 bases). V lost 7 bases, J lost 0 bases, and 11 bases lay in between. The CDR3 extends over 13 amino acids. Germline-derived CDR1 and CDR2 are SGHRS and YFSETQ. CDR3 in DNA: TGCGCCAGCTCGGCCGGGGACTCCTACGAGCAGTACTTC. Encoded protein: CASSAGDSYEQYF. The variable domain in full, completed from reference TRBV5-1 and TRBJ2-7, reads KAGVTQTPRYLIKTRGQQVTLSCSPISGHRSVSWYQQTPGQGLQFLFEYFSETQRNKGNFPGRFSGRQFSNSRSEMNVSTLELGDSALYLCASSAGDSYEQYFGPGTRLTVT.